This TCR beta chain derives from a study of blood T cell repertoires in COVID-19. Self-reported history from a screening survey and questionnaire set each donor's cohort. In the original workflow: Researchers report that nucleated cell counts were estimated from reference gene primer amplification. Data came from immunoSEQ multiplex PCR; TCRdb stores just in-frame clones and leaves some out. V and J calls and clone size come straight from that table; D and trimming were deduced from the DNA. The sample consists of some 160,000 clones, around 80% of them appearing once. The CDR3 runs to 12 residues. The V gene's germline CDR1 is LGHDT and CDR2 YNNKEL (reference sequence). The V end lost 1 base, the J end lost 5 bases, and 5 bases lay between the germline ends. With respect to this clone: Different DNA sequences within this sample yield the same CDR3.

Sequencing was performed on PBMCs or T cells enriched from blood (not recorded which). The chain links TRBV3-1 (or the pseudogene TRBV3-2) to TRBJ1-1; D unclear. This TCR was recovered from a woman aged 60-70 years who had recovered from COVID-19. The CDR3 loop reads CASSQARTEAFF. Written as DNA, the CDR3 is TGTGCCAGCAGCCAAGCGCGAACTGAAGCTTTCTTT.